This TCR beta chain stems from a study of blood T cell repertoires in COVID-19. Across the whole study: Italy, Spain and the United States were the sources of the convalescent and acute COVID-19 samples. T cells, B-cell-depleted T cells, or PBMCs supplied cDNA or gDNA.

Per the germline V gene, CDR1 is MNHNY and CDR2 is SVGAGI (reference sequence). CDR3 length equals 16 residues. Trimming left V 5 bases short and J 0 bases short, with 16 bases between. Only in-frame clones appear in the TCRdb table, and some are missing; sequencing was by immunoSEQ multiplex PCR. In the table there are about 74,000 clones, 70% to 90% of which are singletons. This chain connects TRBV6-6 to TRBJ1-1, with D possibly TRBD1 on 6 matching bases. Material: peripheral blood. The receptor's source is a man between 65 and 80 years old with active or convalescent COVID-19. CDR3 in DNA: TGTGCCAGCAGTCCAGGCCAGGGGTTGTTGAACACTGAAGCTTTCTTT. Encoded protein: CASSPGQGLLNTEAFF.